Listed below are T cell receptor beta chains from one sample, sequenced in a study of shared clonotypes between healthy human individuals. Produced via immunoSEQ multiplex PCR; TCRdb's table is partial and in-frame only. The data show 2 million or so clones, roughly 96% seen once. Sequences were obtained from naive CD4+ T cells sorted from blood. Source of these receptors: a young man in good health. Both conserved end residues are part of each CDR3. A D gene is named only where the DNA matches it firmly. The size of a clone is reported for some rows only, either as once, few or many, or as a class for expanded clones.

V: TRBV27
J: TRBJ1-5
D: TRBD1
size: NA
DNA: TGTGCCAGCAGTAAACACCAGCTCGGACAGGGGGCTTATAGCAATCAGCCCCAGCATTTT
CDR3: CASSKHQLGQGAYSNQPQHF

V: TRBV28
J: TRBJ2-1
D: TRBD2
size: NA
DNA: TGTGCCAGCAGTCCCCCGGGACTAGCGGGGGGGTACAATGAGCAGTTCTTC
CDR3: CASSPPGLAGGYNEQFF

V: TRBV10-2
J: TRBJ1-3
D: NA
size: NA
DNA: TGCGCCAGCAGTGAGCCAGGAAACACCATATATTTT
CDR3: CASSEPGNTIYF

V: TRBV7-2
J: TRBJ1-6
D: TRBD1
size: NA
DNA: TGTGCCAGCAGCTTAACAGGGGGACCCTATTCACCCCTCCACTTT
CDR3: CASSLTGGPYSPLHF

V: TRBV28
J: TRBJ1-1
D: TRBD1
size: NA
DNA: TGTGCCAGCAGCTTACAGGGGGCAACTGAAGCTTTCTTT
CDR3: CASSLQGATEAFF

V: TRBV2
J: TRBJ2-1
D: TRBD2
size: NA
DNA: TGTGCCAGCAGCAGTAGGACTAGCCACAGAGGGAATGAGCAGTTCTTC
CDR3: CASSSRTSHRGNEQFF

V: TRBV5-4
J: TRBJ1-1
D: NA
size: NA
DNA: TGTGCCAGCAGCGCAACCGGGACCGGGCTTCGTGATACTGAAGCTTTCTTT
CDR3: CASSATGTGLRDTEAFF

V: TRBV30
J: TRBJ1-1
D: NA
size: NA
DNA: TGTGCCTGGACTCCGGGCCTCGGGGGCACTGAAGCTTTCTTT
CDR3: CAWTPGLGGTEAFF

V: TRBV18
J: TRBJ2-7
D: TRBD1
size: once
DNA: TGTGCCAGCTCCCCCGGACAGGGCCTCTACGAGCAGTACTTC
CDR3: CASSPGQGLYEQYF

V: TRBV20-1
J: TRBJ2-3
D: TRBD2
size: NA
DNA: TGCAGTGCTCCCTTGGGGGGGGCGCAGTATTTT
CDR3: CSAPLGGAQYF

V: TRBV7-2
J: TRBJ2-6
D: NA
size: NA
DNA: TGTGCCAGCAGCCAGACAGGCTCTGGGGCCAACGTCCTGACTTTC
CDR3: CASSQTGSGANVLTF

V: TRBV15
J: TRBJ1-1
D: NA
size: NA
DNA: TGTGCCACCAGCAGAGAGGGGGCAGGGAGCACTGAAGCTTTCTTT
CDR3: CATSREGAGSTEAFF

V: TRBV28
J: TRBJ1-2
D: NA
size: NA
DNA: TGTGCCAGCAGTTTCGGGTCGGGCTATGGCTACACCTTC
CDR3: CASSFGSGYGYTF

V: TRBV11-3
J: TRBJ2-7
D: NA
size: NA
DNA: TGTGCCAGCACCGTACCAGGGAGGATTATCTACGAGCAGTACTTC
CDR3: CASTVPGRIIYEQYF

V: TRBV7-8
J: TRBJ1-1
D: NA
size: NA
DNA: TGTGCCAGCAGCTCGGCGGGGTGGCCCTACATGAACACTGAAGCTTTCTTT
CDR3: CASSSAGWPYMNTEAFF

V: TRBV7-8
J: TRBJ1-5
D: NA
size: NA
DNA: TGTGCCAGCAGCTTAGCGCTGGGGGTCAATCAGCCCCAGCATTTT
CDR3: CASSLALGVNQPQHF

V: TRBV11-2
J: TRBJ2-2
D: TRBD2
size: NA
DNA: TGTGCCAGCAGCCCCGGACTAGTCCCCGGGGAGCTGTTTTTT
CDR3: CASSPGLVPGELFF

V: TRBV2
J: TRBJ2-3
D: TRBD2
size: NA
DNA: TGTGCCAGCAATGATTTGAGCGGGGTCACAGATACGCAGTATTTT
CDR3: CASNDLSGVTDTQYF

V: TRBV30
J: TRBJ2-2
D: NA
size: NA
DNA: TGTGCCTGGGGACTCGACACCGGGGAGCTGTTTTTT
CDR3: CAWGLDTGELFF

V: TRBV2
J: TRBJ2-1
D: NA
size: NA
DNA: TGTGCCAGCAGTGAATGGTTGCGCAATGAGCAGTTCTTC
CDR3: CASSEWLRNEQFF

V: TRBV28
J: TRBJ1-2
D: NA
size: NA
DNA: TGTGCCAGCAGACCCGCCGGGGGGGACTATGGCTACACCTTC
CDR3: CASRPAGGDYGYTF

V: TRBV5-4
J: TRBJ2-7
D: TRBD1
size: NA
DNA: TGTGCCAGCAGCGAGGGACAGACCCTTTACGAGCAGTACTTC
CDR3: CASSEGQTLYEQYF

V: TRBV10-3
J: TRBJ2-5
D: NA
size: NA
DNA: TGTGCCACACGGGGTCAAGAGACCCAGTACTTC
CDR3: CATRGQETQYF

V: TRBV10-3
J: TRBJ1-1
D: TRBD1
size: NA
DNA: TGTGCCATCGGGGACAGGGGAGGCACTGAAGCTTTCTTT
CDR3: CAIGDRGGTEAFF

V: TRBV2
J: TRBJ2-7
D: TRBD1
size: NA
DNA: TGTGCCAGCAGTGAATATAGACAGGGGGCCTCCTACGAGCAGTACTTC
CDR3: CASSEYRQGASYEQYF

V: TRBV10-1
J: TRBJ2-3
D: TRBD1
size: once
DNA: TGCGCCAGCAGTGGACAGGGGGGAAGAGATACGCAGTATTTT
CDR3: CASSGQGGRDTQYF

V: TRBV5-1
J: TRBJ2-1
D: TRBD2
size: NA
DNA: TGCGCCAGCAGCTCCTACGTACTAGCGGGAGGGCCAAATGAGCAGTTCTTC
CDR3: CASSSYVLAGGPNEQFF

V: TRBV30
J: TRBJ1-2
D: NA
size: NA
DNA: TGTGCCTGGAGTGTAGGAGGGGGGACTAACTATGGCTACACCTTC
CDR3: CAWSVGGGTNYGYTF

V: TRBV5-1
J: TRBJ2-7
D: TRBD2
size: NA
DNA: TGCGCCAGCAGCTCTAGCGGGGATTACGAGCAGTACTTC
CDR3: CASSSSGDYEQYF

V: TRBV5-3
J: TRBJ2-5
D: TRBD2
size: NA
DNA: TGTGCCAGAAGATTGGTAGCGGGGGTTGAGACCCAGTACTTC
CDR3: CARRLVAGVETQYF

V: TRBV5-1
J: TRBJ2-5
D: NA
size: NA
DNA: TGCGCCAGCAGCTTAAACGGACCGTACAGGGTTTCCCAAGAGACCCAGTACTTC
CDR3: CASSLNGPYRVSQETQYF

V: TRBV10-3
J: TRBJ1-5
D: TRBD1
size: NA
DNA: TGTGCCAGCAGGGCAGGGGGCGGGAGACAGCCCCAGCATTTT
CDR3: CASRAGGGRQPQHF

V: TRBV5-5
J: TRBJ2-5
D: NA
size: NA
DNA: TGTGCCAGCACCCGGAACCCCCAGGGAGGGGGCCAAGAGACCCAGTACTTC
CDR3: CASTRNPQGGGQETQYF

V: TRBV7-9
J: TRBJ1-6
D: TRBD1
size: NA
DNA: TGTGCCAGCCCCGTCGGGACAGGGGATCATTCATCCCTCCACTTT
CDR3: CASPVGTGDHSSLHF

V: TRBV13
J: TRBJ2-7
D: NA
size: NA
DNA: TGTGCCAGCAGCTTAGTCGGATCTCCCTACGAGCAGTACTTC
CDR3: CASSLVGSPYEQYF

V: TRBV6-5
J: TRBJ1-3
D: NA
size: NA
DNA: TGTGCCAGCACCAAGACAGGTTCTGGAAACACCATATATTTT
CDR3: CASTKTGSGNTIYF

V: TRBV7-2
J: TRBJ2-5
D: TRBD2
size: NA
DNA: TGTGCCAGCAGCTTAGGGGTAGCGGGAAGAGAAGAGACCCAGTACTTC
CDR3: CASSLGVAGREETQYF

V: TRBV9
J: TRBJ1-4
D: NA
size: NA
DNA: TGTGCCAGCAGCGTACGGGTGGGGGAAAAACTGTTTTTT
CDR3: CASSVRVGEKLFF

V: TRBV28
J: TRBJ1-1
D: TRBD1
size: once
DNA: TGTGCCAGCAGTCTGGCAGGGGGGGTAAAGGCTGAAGCTTTCTTT
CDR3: CASSLAGGVKAEAFF

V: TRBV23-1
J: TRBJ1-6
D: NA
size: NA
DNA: TGCGCCAGCAGTCTCCGGGGGGGAGGAGTTCGGAATTCACCCCTCCACTTT
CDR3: CASSLRGGGVRNSPLHF

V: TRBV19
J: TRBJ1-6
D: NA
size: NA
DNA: TGTGCCAGCCGAAGGGGACACGGGATAGACGGTTATAATTCACCCCTCCACTTT
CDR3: CASRRGHGIDGYNSPLHF

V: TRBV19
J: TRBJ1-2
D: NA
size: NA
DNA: TGTGCCAGTAGATCTCAGGGAGGCGACTATGGCTACACCTTC
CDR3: CASRSQGGDYGYTF

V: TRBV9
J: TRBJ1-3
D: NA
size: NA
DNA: TGTGCCAGCAGCGTAGCTGGAAACACCATATATTTT
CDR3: CASSVAGNTIYF

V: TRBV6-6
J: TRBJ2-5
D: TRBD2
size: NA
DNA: TGTGCCAGCAGTTACGCTAGCGGGGGGATTCAAGAGACCCAGTACTTC
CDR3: CASSYASGGIQETQYF

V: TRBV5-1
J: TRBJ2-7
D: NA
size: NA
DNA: TGCGCCAGCAGACTGACGGAATACGAGCAGTACTTC
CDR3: CASRLTEYEQYF

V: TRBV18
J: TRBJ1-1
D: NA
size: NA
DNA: TGTGCCAGCTCGGAGGGGGTTGCTGAAGCTTTCTTT
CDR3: CASSEGVAEAFF

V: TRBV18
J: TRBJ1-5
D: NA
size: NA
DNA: TGTGCCAGCTCGCCCATTGCGGGGTATCAGCCCCAGCATTTT
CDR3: CASSPIAGYQPQHF

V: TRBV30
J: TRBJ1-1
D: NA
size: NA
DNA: TGTGCCTGGAGTACCGGGGGTCCGAACACTGAAGCTTTCTTT
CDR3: CAWSTGGPNTEAFF

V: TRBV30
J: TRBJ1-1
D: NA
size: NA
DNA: TGTGCCTGGAGGGAAACAAGATTAGGGGAAGGGGCTGAAGCTTTCTTT
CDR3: CAWRETRLGEGAEAFF

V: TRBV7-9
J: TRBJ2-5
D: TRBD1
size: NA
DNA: TGTGCCAGCAGCTTAATGACAGGGTTTGAGACCCAGTACTTC
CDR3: CASSLMTGFETQYF

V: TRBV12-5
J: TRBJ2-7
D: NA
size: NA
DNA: TGTGCTAGTGGTCGTAGAAACTCCTACGAGCAGTACTTC
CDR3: CASGRRNSYEQYF